This TCR beta chain was recovered during a study of T cell responses to AZD1222 COVID-19 vaccine. For the study at large: Researchers grouped second doses given at about 4 or about 12 weeks into one pool. Study-wide points: Seropositive AZD1222 recipients at baseline numbered only five or six.

Assay used: immunoSEQ multiplex PCR; TCRdb lists only in-frame clones, some missing. The table records some 180,000 clones, over 80% of them present only once. On this clone itself: Its target is not known.

Germline CDR1 is GTSNPN and CDR2 is SVGIG (reference sequence). V gave up 4 bases and J gave up 3 bases, with 10 bases separating them. This CDR3 has 12 amino acids. The gene calls are TRBV30 and TRBJ2-7; D is possibly TRBD1 (5 bases). The sample consisted of peripheral blood, taken on day 0 of AZD1222 vaccination. The sequence derives from an adult in good health. The CDR3 DNA follows: TGTGCCTGGACCAAGGGGCTCTACGAGCAGTACTTC. It specifies CAWTKGLYEQYF.